The next 28 T cell receptor beta chains were all read from a single sample in a study of human T cells and chemical hapten exposure. Time point defined: patch test 2, 6 weeks after DPC sensitization. The sample's treatment: therapeutic diphenylcyclopropenone sensitization with weekly scalp DPC. TCRdb itself ran the RACE reads through MiXCR, one entry per CDR3 protein. The data show over 85,000 distinct CDR3 sequences, with 9.3% seen just once and about 2% held by the top ten. The source was whole blood, collected in connection with sensitization to the hapten diphenylcyclopropenone (DPC). The receptor source for this set is a woman in her forties with alopecia areata. Some clones in this sample may be carry-over from other donors' samples.

This chain uses TRBV2 with TRBJ1-1; D unresolved. V was cut by 6 bases and J by 7 bases, with 6 bases left in between. Germline V gene sequence: CDR1 SNHLY, CDR2 FYNNEI. The CDR3 loop spans 10 amino acids. CDR3 loop: CASRVGEAFF. CDR3 bases: TGTGCCAGCAGGGTGGGTGAAGCTTTCTTT.

This clonotype has ten or more counts. The chain recombines TRBV5-4 with TRBJ2-5; unclear D gene. CDR3 length equals 13 residues. CDR1 and CDR2 from the germline V gene are SGHNT and YYREEE (reference sequence). V was trimmed by 0 bases and J by 3 bases, leaving 6 bases between them. Here the CDR3 reads CASSLASEETQYF. CDR3 sequence (DNA): TGTGCCAGCAGCTTGGCGAGCGAAGAGACCCAGTACTTC.

This chain joins TRBV5-4 and TRBJ2-3; 8 bases agree with TRBD1. This CDR3 contains 15 residues. CDR1 is SGHNT and CDR2 is YYREEE in the germline V gene (reference sequence). V was pared by 4 bases and J by 2 bases, with 6 bases of the junction left unmatched. CDR3 in amino acids: CASSTGQGHTDTQYF. CDR3 in DNA: TGTGCCAGCAGCACCGGACAGGGCCACACAGATACGCAGTATTTT. Based on the CDR3 plus reference TRBV5-4 and TRBJ2-3, the full variable domain is ETGVTQSPTHLIKTRGQQVTLRCSSQSGHNTVSWYQQALGQGPQFIFQYYREEENGRGNFPPRFSGLQFPNYSSELNVNALELDDSALYLCASSTGQGHTDTQYFGPGTRLTVL.

The chain carries TRBV28 and TRBJ2-5, with D maybe TRBD1 (5 bases). CDR1 is MDHEN, CDR2 SYDVKM, per germline. The CDR3 covers 13 residues. Trimming pared 6 bases from V and 0 bases from J, leaving 8 bases between. CDR3 DNA sequence: TGTGCCAGCAGGACAGATAACCAAGAGACCCAGTACTTC. Protein product: CASRTDNQETQYF. Drawing the rest from reference TRBV28 and TRBJ2-5, the complete variable domain is DVKVTQSSRYLVKRTGEKVFLECVQDMDHENMFWYRQDPGLGLRLIYFSYDVKMKEKGDIPEGYSVSREKKERFSLILESASTNQTSMYLCASRTDNQETQYFGPGTRLLVL.

A few counts support this clonotype. The J gene is TRBJ1-5, the V gene TRBV4-1; D unresolved. Between the trimmed V and J ends, which lost 2 bases and 4 bases, there was a span of 12 bases. The V gene's germline CDR1 is MGHRA and CDR2 YSYEKL. The CDR3 is 15 residues long. The CDR3 loop reads CASSQWAGNNQPQHF. CDR3 DNA: TGCGCCAGCAGCCAATGGGCAGGAAATAATCAGCCCCAGCATTTT.

This rearrangement joins TRBV5-1 to TRBJ2-7, with 11 bases identical to TRBD2. CDR3 length: 17 amino acids. The V segment lost 0 bases and the J segment 4 bases; nucleotides outside the gene matches: 9. Germline V gene data show CDR1 as SGHRS and CDR2 as YFSETQ. The CDR3 coding sequence is TGCGCCAGCAGCTTGGCCGGGACTAGCGGAGGTCGGTACGAGCAGTACTTC. This codes for CASSLAGTSGGRYEQYF.

This rearrangement joins TRBV5-1 to TRBJ2-2; 9 bases fit TRBD2. Germline V gene data show CDR1 as SGHRS and CDR2 as YFSETQ. Germline trimming cut 1 base from V and 1 base from J; bases unmatched to any gene: 2. The CDR3 length is 16 residues. This CDR3 reads CASSLILAGNTGELFF. As DNA, the CDR3 is TGCGCCAGCAGCTTGATACTAGCGGGGAACACCGGGGAGCTGTTTTTT.

The chain uses TRBV7-3 and TRBJ2-7; TRBD2 matches 13 bases. CDR3 length: 15 amino acids. Trimming took 5 bases from V and 7 from J; bases not matched to a gene: 8. Germline CDR1 reads SGHTA; CDR2 reads FQGTGA. The CDR3, as DNA: TGTGCCAGCAGCCCATCCGGGACTAGCGGGACGGAGCAGTACTTC. Translated: CASSPSGTSGTEQYF.

This clonotype was counted at least ten times. This CDR3 is CASSQRLEGVEQFF. For the CDR3, the DNA is TGTGCCAGCAGCCAAAGACTAGAAGGAGTTGAGCAGTTCTTC. The chain recombines TRBV4-2 with TRBJ2-1; D is perhaps TRBD2 (6 bases). CDR1 LGHNA and CDR2 YNFKEQ come from the germline V gene. The CDR3 has 14 residues. Between the trimmed V and J ends, which lost 2 bases and 9 bases, there was a span of 14 bases.

J is TRBJ2-5 and V is TRBV20-1; 8 bases are a match to TRBD1. The CDR3 contains 16 residues. The J segment lost 2 bases and the V segment lost 3 bases, leaving 11 bases of the junction unmatched. From germline, CDR1 is DFQATT and CDR2 SNEGSKA (reference sequence). CDR3 protein: CSARLRGQGIQETQYF. As DNA, the CDR3 is TGCAGTGCTAGGCTTAGAGGACAGGGCATACAAGAGACCCAGTACTTC.

This clonotype has a count of ten or more. The chain links TRBV6-6 to TRBJ1-4, with 8 bases that match TRBD1. There are 15 residues in the CDR3. Germline V CDR1 and CDR2: MNHNY, SVGAGI (reference sequence). V lost 4 bases and J lost 7; bases outside the gene matches: 8. The DNA for the CDR3 is TGTGCCAGCAGTTCGAACGACAGGGGAGTTGAAAAACTGTTTTTT. Protein sequence: CASSSNDRGVEKLFF.

This clonotype was seen ten or more times. The genes are TRBV28 and TRBJ2-1, with 14 bases lining up with TRBD2. The V gene's germline CDR1 is MDHEN and CDR2 SYDVKM. This CDR3 comprises 18 residues. J was trimmed by 7 bases and V by 4 bases; bases with no gene match: 12. The CDR3: CASSYPPGLAGAPNEQFF. The CDR3 bases are TGTGCCAGCAGTTACCCCCCGGGACTAGCGGGAGCCCCGAATGAGCAGTTCTTC.

This clonotype was observed many times. The J gene is TRBJ2-2, the V gene TRBV12-3 or TRBV12-4; perhaps TRBD1 as D (7 bases). The CDR3 consists of 16 residues. With 6 bases removed from V and 4 bases from J, the gap between germline ends came to 18 bases. The CDR3 bases are TGTGCCAGCAGACCGACAGGGCAGGGGGGCACCGGGGAGCTGTTTTTT. Translated: CASRPTGQGGTGELFF.

This clonotype was seen repeatedly, ten times or more. The chain employs TRBV11-2 and TRBJ2-1; perhaps TRBD2 as D (5 bases). Germline V CDR1 and CDR2: SGHAT, FQNNGV. V lost 4 bases and J lost 6, with 13 bases in between. CDR3 length equals 14 residues. The DNA for the CDR3 is TGTGCCAGCAGCTCTAGGCGGGCAGCCAATGAGCAGTTCTTC. Protein product: CASSSRRAANEQFF.

In its sample, this clonotype was seen many times. CDR3 in amino acids: CALSIGTSGNTIYF. The CDR3 coding sequence is TGTGCCTTATCGATCGGGACCTCTGGAAACACCATATATTTT. The chain carries TRBV30 and TRBJ1-3, with D tentatively TRBD1 (5 bases). CDR3 size: 14 residues. V lost 7 bases and J 0 bases, leaving 13 bases between the germline ends. Germline-derived CDR1 and CDR2 are GTSNPN and SVGIG (reference sequence). Full variable domain (missing parts from reference TRBV30 and TRBJ1-3): SQTIHQWPATLVQPVGSPLSLECTVEGTSNPNLYWYRQAAGRGLQLLFYSVGIGQISSEVPQNLSASRPQDRQFILSSKKLLLSDSGFYLCALSIGTSGNTIYFGEGSWLTVV.

This clonotype occurred many times. J is TRBJ2-7 and V is TRBV4-2; the match to TRBD1 covers 7 bases. The trim removed 4 bases at V and 0 bases at J, leaving 9 bases unmatched. CDR1 and CDR2 from the germline V gene are LGHNA and YNFKEQ. The length of the CDR3 is 16 residues. DNA for the CDR3: TGTGCCAGCAGCCGGGAACAGGGGCCCGTCTCCTACGAGCAGTACTTC. Protein product: CASSREQGPVSYEQYF.

V usage is TRBV23-1 and J usage is TRBJ2-7; unclear D gene. TRBV23-1 is placed among ORFs of uncertain function. Trimming removed 3 bases from V and 4 bases from J, with 7 bases in between. This CDR3 has 12 residues. This chain's CDR3 is CASSHPVYEQYF. The CDR3 coding sequence is TGCGCCAGCAGTCACCCCGTTTACGAGCAGTACTTC.

This clonotype was seen at least ten times. The rearrangement joins TRBV5-1 to TRBJ1-1; no clear D. The germline V and J ends were trimmed by 7 bases and 3 bases, with 13 bases remaining between them. Germline V gene data show CDR1 as SGHRS and CDR2 as YFSETQ. CDR3 length: 13 residues. CDR3 in amino acids: CASGEFGDTEAFF. For the CDR3, the DNA is TGCGCCAGCGGCGAATTCGGGGACACTGAAGCTTTCTTT. Using reference TRBV5-1 and TRBJ1-1 for the parts outside the CDR3, the full variable domain is KAGVTQTPRYLIKTRGQQVTLSCSPISGHRSVSWYQQTPGQGLQFLFEYFSETQRNKGNFPGRFSGRQFSNSRSEMNVSTLELGDSALYLCASGEFGDTEAFFGQGTRLTVV.

The chain is built from TRBV29-1 and TRBJ1-1; a possible D gene is TRBD1 (5 bases). CDR1 and CDR2 from the germline V gene are SQVTM and ANQGSEA. This CDR3 region has 18 residues. The V gene lost 4 bases and the J gene lost 2 bases, with 26 bases spanning the gap. The CDR3 loop is CSVAPYQARVRFNTEAFF. For the CDR3, the DNA is TGCAGCGTTGCCCCTTACCAGGCCAGGGTACGGTTTAACACTGAAGCTTTCTTT.

This clonotype has just a few counts. The V and J genes are TRBV7-6 and TRBJ2-1, with no clear D. CDR1 is SGHVS and CDR2 is FNYEAQ in the germline V gene. This CDR3 is 14 amino acids long. The germline V and J ends were trimmed by 5 bases and 1 base, with 9 bases remaining between them. The CDR3 DNA sequence: TGTGCCAGCAGCCCTATGGTTTCCTACAATGAGCAGTTCTTC. It codes for CASSPMVSYNEQFF.

J is TRBJ2-1 and V is TRBV4-3; D is perhaps TRBD2 (5 bases). Germline CDR1 LGHNA, CDR2 YSLEER. Between the trimmed V and J ends, which lost 0 bases and 8 bases, there was a span of 8 bases. The CDR3 is 13 residues long. The DNA for the CDR3 is TGCGCCAGCAGCCAAGATAGGCGGGATGAGCAGTTCTTC. Translating it yields CASSQDRRDEQFF.

This clonotype occurred a few times. The V and J genes are TRBV3-1 and TRBJ2-1; TRBD1 aligns across 9 bases. The trim removed 4 bases at V and 5 bases at J, leaving 6 bases unmatched. Germline CDR1 and CDR2: LGHDT and YNNKEL (reference sequence). The CDR3 sequence is 15 residues long. In DNA, the CDR3 is TGTGCCAGCAGCCGGACAGGGGTCGATCACAATGAGCAGTTCTTC. This encodes CASSRTGVDHNEQFF.

This clonotype was seen repeatedly, ten times or more. V gene TRBV19 combines with J gene TRBJ2-7, with 7 bases lining up with TRBD2. With 3 bases clipped from V and 3 bases from J, the junction kept 5 bases outside the gene matches. CDR3 size: 14 residues. The germline gives CDR1 LNHDA, CDR2 SQIVND (reference sequence). The CDR3 sequence: CASSIRPGGYEQYF. In DNA form, the CDR3 reads TGTGCCAGTAGTATCCGGCCGGGGGGCTACGAGCAGTACTTC.

The chain is built from TRBV6-6 and TRBJ2-2; 12 bases map to TRBD2. Germline-derived CDR1 and CDR2 are MNHNY and SVGAGI (reference sequence). This CDR3 contains 16 residues. With 5 bases clipped from V and 3 bases from J, the junction kept 4 bases outside the gene matches. The CDR3 DNA sequence: TGTGCCAGCAGTGCAAGGACTAGCGGGGACACCGGGGAGCTGTTTTTT. Protein product: CASSARTSGDTGELFF.

The rearrangement joins TRBV28 to TRBJ2-7; D possibly matches TRBD1 or TRBD2 (6 bases each). CDR3 length: 19 amino acids. CDR1 MDHEN and CDR2 SYDVKM come from the germline V gene. V was cut by 2 bases and J by 1 base, with 24 bases left in between. This CDR3 is CASSLGGGYLRRVSYEQYF. The CDR3 nucleotides read TGTGCCAGCAGTTTAGGAGGGGGGTATCTCAGAAGGGTATCCTACGAGCAGTACTTC.

This sequence joins TRBV29-1 and TRBJ2-1; 12 nucleotides align to TRBD2. The CDR3 is 13 residues long. V lost 7 bases, J lost 9 bases, and 7 bases stayed unmatched. Germline V gives CDR1 SQVTM, CDR2 ANQGSEA. For the CDR3, the DNA is TGCAGCGACCTACTAGCGGGAGGTTCTGAGCAGTTCTTC. Its translation: CSDLLAGGSEQFF.

This clonotype was found many times. CDR3 in DNA: TGTGCCAGCAGTCCTCCCCTTTCGGGAGGGAGCTCCTACAATGAGCAGTTCTTC. It codes for CASSPPLSGGSSYNEQFF. The rearrangement uses TRBV6-2 or TRBV6-3 and TRBJ2-1, with 8 positions matching TRBD2. The V gene's germline CDR1 is MNHEY and CDR2 SVGEGT. CDR3 length: 18 amino acids. The junction had 12 bases not matched to a gene; V was cut back by 5 bases and J by 0 bases.

This clonotype was recorded a few times. This chain links TRBV6-2 or TRBV6-3 with TRBJ2-7; possibly TRBD1 for D (5 bases). CDR3 size: 13 residues. V was trimmed by 7 bases and J by 2 bases, leaving 12 bases between them. Looked up from germline, CDR1 is MNHEY and CDR2 is SVGEGT. CDR3 loop: CASKGTGTYEQYF. DNA of the CDR3: TGTGCCAGCAAGGGAACAGGAACCTACGAGCAGTACTTC.